Below, 22 T cell receptor beta chains from the same sample are listed, as sequenced in a study of tumor and adjacent non-tumor tissue in lung cancer. Three rounds of nested PCR, following a modified ARM-PCR protocol, produced the TCRbeta library. TCRdb analysed the multiplex PCR reads with MiXCR anew, one entry per CDR3 protein. The sample yields 70,000 to 90,000 distinct CDR3 sequences, around 74% seen once. The template was RNA from unsorted bulk tissue. Specimen: lung tumor tissue. The receptors here all came from a woman between 45 and 60 years old with non-small cell lung cancer.

Concerning this clonotype itself: A read error may explain this, as a much larger clone is one base away. The rearrangement joins TRBV6-4 to TRBJ1-2; perhaps TRBD1 as D (6 bases). V shed 7 bases and J shed 1 base, with 10 bases lying between them. This CDR3 comprises 13 residues. The germline CDR1 and CDR2 sequences are MRHNA and SNTAGT. CDR3 in amino acids: CASTQGLNYGYTF. CDR3 DNA: TGTGCCAGCACACAGGGCCTTAACTATGGCTACACCTTC.

This clonotype was seen a handful of times. This chain links TRBV9 with TRBJ2-3, with 9 bases fitting TRBD2. With 2 bases clipped from V and 0 bases from J, the junction kept 1 base outside the gene matches. The CDR3 is 15 residues long. Per germline, CDR1 SGDLS and CDR2 YYNGEE. The CDR3 reads CASSVTSGSTDTQYF. The CDR3 DNA reads TGTGCCAGCAGCGTTACTAGCGGGAGCACAGATACGCAGTATTTT. The full variable domain, rest sourced from reference TRBV9 and TRBJ2-3, is DSGVTQTPKHLITATGQRVTLRCSPRSGDLSVYWYQQSLDQGLQFLIQYYNGEERAKGNILERFSAQQFPDLHSELNLSSLELGDSALYFCASSVTSGSTDTQYFGPGTRLTVL.

In the case of this clonotype: The junction departs from germline at one end; a sequencing error may be responsible. The chain combines TRBV12-3 or TRBV12-4 with TRBJ2-3; D perhaps matches TRBD1 (5 bases). The CDR3 totals 14 residues. CDR3 DNA: TGTGCCAGCAATCGAAGGACAAGGGATGATAAGCAGTATTTT. Its translation is CASNRRTRDDKQYF.

Details on this clonotype: A much larger clonotype is one base distant, so this may be a read error. V usage is TRBV24-1 and J usage is TRBJ1-2; a possible D gene is TRBD1 (5 bases). This CDR3 is built from 13 residues. The germline V and J ends were trimmed by 5 bases and 9 bases, with 15 bases remaining between them. CDR1 is KGHDR, CDR2 SFDVKD, per germline. The chain's CDR3 is CATSAAVRASYTF. The CDR3 bases are TGTGCCACCAGTGCTGCGGTCAGGGCTAGCTACACCTTC.

This clonotype was recorded many times. The CDR3 region has the DNA TGTGCCAGCAGCCCGGCGGGCTCCCCGGGGACAGGGCGGGACACCGGGGAGCTGTTTTTT. This codes for CASSPAGSPGTGRDTGELFF. The chain joins TRBV5-8 to TRBJ2-2; 9 nucleotides match TRBD1. The CDR3 runs to 20 residues. The germline CDR1 and CDR2 sequences are SGHTS and YDEGEE. V lost 4 bases, J lost 3 bases, and 19 bases stayed unmatched.

Comment on this clonotype: Mismatch with germline at one junction end may stem from a read error. The gene calls are TRBV4-1 and TRBJ1-2; 10 bases line up with TRBD1. The CDR3 covers 17 residues. CDR1 and CDR2 from the germline V gene are MGHRA and YSYEKL. The CDR3 sequence: CPSSQPGTGEEVYGYTF. CDR3 coding DNA: TGCCCCAGCAGCCAACCCGGGACAGGGGAGGAGGTCTATGGCTACACCTTC.

There are a few counts of this clonotype. The DNA of the CDR3 is TGTGCCAGTAGTATACCGGGCGGGAGGAGAGGCAATGAGCAGTTCTTC. Residues: CASSIPGGRRGNEQFF. This chain links TRBV19 with TRBJ2-1, with 8 bases fitting TRBD2. CDR3 length: 16 residues. After removal of 2 bases from V and 6 bases from J, the junction contained 9 bases not matched to a gene. Germline CDR1 and CDR2: LNHDA and SQIVND (reference sequence).

A remark on this clonotype: One junction end does not reproduce the germline sequence, and a read error may be involved. CDR3 coding DNA: TGTGTCAGCAGCTTACAGGCCTCTAGTACTGAAGCTTTCTTT. This translates into CVSSLQASSTEAFF. The rearrangement uses TRBV7-8 and TRBJ1-1; a weak D match, TRBD1 (5 bases). CDR1 is SGHVS and CDR2 is FQNEAQ in the germline V gene. The CDR3 runs 14 residues.

This chain uses TRBV5-1 with TRBJ2-1; weak D call: TRBD2 (7 bases). Trimming pared 5 bases from V and 6 bases from J, leaving 12 bases between. This CDR3 has 13 residues. From germline, CDR1 is SGHRS and CDR2 YFSETQ. CDR3 sequence (DNA): TGCGCCAGCAGTAGGGGGGGGGCCAATGAGCAGTTCTTC. It encodes CASSRGGANEQFF.

As to this clonotype: Germline and junction disagree at one end, which may indicate a read error. V is TRBV28 and J is TRBJ2-7; D might be TRBD1 (6 bases). Germline V gene data show CDR1 as MDHEN and CDR2 as SYDVKM. There are 14 residues in the CDR3. The CDR3 DNA reads TGTGCTAGCATTCACGGACAGTTAGCCTACGAGCAGTACTTC. It yields the protein CASIHGQLAYEQYF.

Judged by abundance, this clonotype is medium-sized. V usage is TRBV28 and J usage is TRBJ2-4, with 14 bases that match TRBD2. The CDR3 loop spans 16 amino acids. Trimming cost V 10 bases and J 2 bases; bases outside gene matches: 7. Looked up from germline, CDR1 is MDHEN and CDR2 is SYDVKM. The CDR3 sequence is CATGLAGELTKNIQYF. The CDR3 nucleotides are TGTGCCACGGGACTAGCGGGAGAACTAACCAAAAACATTCAGTACTTC.

As regards this clonotype: Since a much larger clone is just one base distant, this may be a read error. Since no conserved phenylalanine or tryptophan closes the CDR3, a read error is the likely cause. CDR3 protein: CSAANPSYGEKLFV. The CDR3 DNA follows: TGCAGTGCTGCGAATCCTTCCTATGGGGAAAAACTGTTTGTT. J is TRBJ1-4 and V is TRBV20-1; unclear D gene. Germline V CDR1 and CDR2: DFQATT, SNEGSKA (reference sequence). V was cut by 5 bases and J by 8 bases, with 18 bases left in between. The length of the CDR3 is 14 residues.

The chain recombines TRBV10-2 with TRBJ2-5; maybe TRBD1 (5 bases). Per the germline V gene, CDR1 is WSHSY and CDR2 is SAAADI. Trimming shortened V by 5 bases and J by 1 base, and 8 bases separated the two germline ends. This CDR3 is 13 amino acids long. The CDR3 spells CASSLRAQETQYF. As DNA, the CDR3 is TGCGCCAGCAGTCTCAGGGCCCAAGAGACCCAGTACTTC.

Written as DNA, the CDR3 is TGTGCCAGCAGTAGCCCCCGGGACAGAGCGATAATAGAGACCCAGTACTTC. Protein sequence: CASSSPRDRAIIETQYF. The V and J genes are TRBV12-3 or TRBV12-4 and TRBJ2-5; TRBD1 matches at 7 bases. The V and J ends lost 5 bases and 4 bases, in that order; junction bases with no gene match: 16. The CDR3 is made up of 17 amino acids.

This clonotype was seen more than once but under ten times. Sequence at one end of the junction differs from germline and may be a read error. The chain links TRBV5-4 to TRBJ2-2; D possibly corresponds to TRBD2 (6 bases). The germline CDR1 and CDR2 sequences are SGHNT and YYREEE (reference sequence). The CDR3 has 15 amino acids. The CDR3 region is CVSSIGLYNTGEPFF. CDR3 nucleotide sequence: TGTGTCAGCTCCATCGGACTATATAACACCGGGGAGCCGTTTTTT.

The table lists this clonotype with a few counts. A read error may account for a junction end that differs from germline. The rearrangement links TRBV7-9 to TRBJ2-7; 9 bases line up with TRBD2. The CDR3 runs 15 residues. Germline V gene lookup returns CDR1 SEHNR and CDR2 FQNEAQ (reference sequence). CDR3 sequence reads: CSSSLAGDITYKQYF. CDR3 in DNA: TGTTCCAGCAGCTTAGCGGGAGATATTACGTACAAGCAGTACTTC. The variable domain in full, completed from reference TRBV7-9 and TRBJ2-7, reads DTGVSQNPRHKITKRGQNVTFRCDPISEHNRLYWYRQTLGQGPEFLTYFQNEAQLEKSRLLSDRFSAERPKGSFSTLEIQRTEQGDSAMYLCSSSLAGDITYKQYFGPGTRLTVT.

This clonotype was detected once. The junction differs from germline at one of its ends, possibly a read error. This chain uses TRBV6-5 with TRBJ2-2; TRBD2 aligns across 12 bases. The CDR3 loop spans 16 amino acids. Germline V gene lookup returns CDR1 MNHEY and CDR2 SVGAGI. In nucleotides, the CDR3 is TGTGCCAGGAGCCTTCGACTAGCGGGAGAGTTCGGGGAGCTATTTTTT. Residues: CARSLRLAGEFGELFF.

The rearrangement links TRBV10-1 to TRBJ2-1, with a weak D call TRBD2 (5 bases). In germline, CDR1 is WNHNN, CDR2 SYGVQD (reference sequence). Deletions cut 5 bases from V and 6 bases from J, with 14 bases between. The CDR3 spans 14 residues. The CDR3 region is CASSRDRISNEQFF. In DNA, the CDR3 is TGCGCCAGCAGTCGGGATAGGATTAGCAATGAGCAGTTCTTC.

As regards this clonotype: The junction differs from germline at one of its ends, possibly a read error. V usage is TRBV4-2 and J usage is TRBJ2-6; 7 bases are a match to TRBD1. The CDR3 spans 16 residues. Germline CDR1 LGHNA, CDR2 YNFKEQ. CDR3 coding DNA: TGTGCCAGCAGCCAAGGACAGGGCTCTGGGACCAACATCCTGACTTTC. Its translation is CASSQGQGSGTNILTF.

The rearrangement links TRBV6-1 to TRBJ2-1; D tentatively fits TRBD1 or TRBD2 (5 bases each). Between the trimmed V and J ends, which lost 7 bases and 6 bases, there was a span of 22 bases. Germline loops: CDR1 MNHNS, CDR2 SASEGT. CDR3 length: 16 residues. CDR3 bases: TGTGCCAGCATCCCAGCTGAGGGGTCGGGTGGCAATGAGCAGTTCTTC. Protein sequence: CASIPAEGSGGNEQFF.

This rearrangement joins TRBV6-1 to TRBJ2-3; TRBD1 might be the D (5 bases). The CDR3 runs 15 residues. Trimming shortened V by 3 bases and J by 6 bases, and 16 bases separated the two germline ends. Germline assignment: CDR1 MNHNS and CDR2 SASEGT. Here the CDR3 DNA reads TGTGCCAGCAGTGAGACTCCTACAGGCATTGATACGCAGTATTTT. Translated: CASSETPTGIDTQYF.

About this clonotype: Since the CDR3 does not end with the conserved phenylalanine or tryptophan, this likely comes from a read error. The chain employs TRBV5-6 and TRBJ2-7; 8 nucleotides align to TRBD2. This CDR3 spans 14 amino acids. Germline CDR1 reads SGHDT; CDR2 reads YYEEEE. CDR3 coding DNA: TGTGCCAGCACCTTGGCGGGACTAGCCTACGAGCAGTACCTC. It yields the protein CASTLAGLAYEQYL.